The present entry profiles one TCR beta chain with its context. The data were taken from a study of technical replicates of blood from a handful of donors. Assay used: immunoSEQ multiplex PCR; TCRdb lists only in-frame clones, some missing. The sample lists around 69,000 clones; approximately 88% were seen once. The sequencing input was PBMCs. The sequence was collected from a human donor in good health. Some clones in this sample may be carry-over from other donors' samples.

The DNA of the CDR3 is TGCAGCGTTGAAGAGTGGCGGAACAACAATGAGCAGTTCTTC. It yields the protein CSVEEWRNNNEQFF. The genes are TRBV29-1 and TRBJ2-1; the D is unclear. Germline CDR1 reads SQVTM; CDR2 reads ANQGSEA. CDR3 size: 14 residues. V dropped 0 bases and J dropped 5 bases, with 11 bases sitting between them.